Presented here are 26 T cell receptor beta chains from one specimen sequenced in a study of OX40 agonist ivuxolimab in advanced cancers. Using immunoSEQ multiplex PCR, the repertoire was profiled, and TCRdb retains in-frame clones only, with some absent. Found here are approximately 59,000 clones, 70% to 90% of them singletons; the top ten hold around 4%. Sequencing used CD4+ or CD8+ T cells sorted from blood, obtained in a trial of the OX40 agonist ivuxolimab. The origin of the receptors is an adult with an advanced solid tumor such as melanoma, head and neck, liver or kidney cancer.

The chain recombines TRBV27 with TRBJ1-5; the D gene is possibly TRBD1 (5 bases). Germline V lookup: CDR1 MNHEY, CDR2 SMNVEV (reference sequence). Trimming shortened V by 6 bases and J by 4 bases, and 22 bases separated the two germline ends. The CDR3 totals 17 residues. The CDR3 region has the DNA TGTGCCAGCAGCATACGTTTCACCGGGGCCTCGAATCAGCCCCAGCATTTT. It specifies CASSIRFTGASNQPQHF.

The genes are TRBV7-9 and TRBJ1-2; D possibly corresponds to TRBD1 (5 bases). Germline V gene data show CDR1 as SEHNR and CDR2 as FQNEAQ (reference sequence). Trimming removed 3 bases at V and 4 bases at J, with 24 bases between. The CDR3 totals 18 residues. The CDR3 coding sequence is TGTGCCAGCAGCTTTGGGGGGACGGGGAAGCCTTGGGCCTATGGCTACACCTTC. Its translation is CASSFGGTGKPWAYGYTF. Based on the CDR3 plus reference TRBV7-9 and TRBJ1-2, the full variable domain is DTGVSQNPRHKITKRGQNVTFRCDPISEHNRLYWYRQTLGQGPEFLTYFQNEAQLEKSRLLSDRFSAERPKGSFSTLEIQRTEQGDSAMYLCASSFGGTGKPWAYGYTFGSGTRLTVV.

The table lists this clone with a count of one. The V call is TRBV19, the J call TRBJ2-1, with 7 bases fitting TRBD2. Per germline, CDR1 LNHDA and CDR2 SQIVND (reference sequence). V shed 5 bases and J 9 bases; nucleotides not matched to a gene: 13. The CDR3 is made up of 15 amino acids. The CDR3 DNA reads as TGTGCCAGTAGTTACACTAGCGTGAGGGGTGTTGAGCAGTTCTTC. It translates to CASSYTSVRGVEQFF.

The V and J genes are TRBV5-1 and TRBJ2-1; D is possibly TRBD2 (6 bases). Trimming left V 0 bases short and J 5 bases short, with 9 bases between. The CDR3 has 14 amino acids. In germline, CDR1 is SGHRS, CDR2 YFSETQ. The CDR3 loop reads CASSLATSNNEQFF. The CDR3 nucleotides are TGCGCCAGCAGCTTGGCTACTAGCAACAATGAGCAGTTCTTC.

The rearrangement joins TRBV11-2 to TRBJ1-6; 9 positions match TRBD1. This CDR3 comprises 15 residues. Germline V gene lookup returns CDR1 SGHAT and CDR2 FQNNGV. V gave up 5 bases and J gave up 10 bases; unmatched junction bases: 9. DNA of the CDR3: TGTGCCAGCAGCCCGGGACAGGGTTTAGAGTCACCCCTCCACTTT. Translation gives CASSPGQGLESPLHF. Using reference TRBV11-2 and TRBJ1-6 for the parts outside the CDR3, the full variable domain is EAGVAQSPRYKIIEKRQSVAFWCNPISGHATLYWYQQILGQGPKLLIQFQNNGVVDDSQLPKDRFSAERLKGVDSTLKIQPAKLEDSAVYLCASSPGQGLESPLHFGNGTRLTVT.

V usage is TRBV5-4 and J usage is TRBJ2-1; 8 positions agree with TRBD1. Germline trimming cut 3 bases from V and 15 bases from J; bases unmatched to any gene: 5. The CDR3 runs to 11 residues. Germline V gives CDR1 SGHNT, CDR2 YYREEE (reference sequence). The CDR3 DNA sequence: TGTGCCAGCAGCTCGGACAGGGTATGGTTCTTC. It encodes CASSSDRVWFF.

Here the CDR3 reads CASIEGPGQAIYEQYF. In DNA, the CDR3 is TGCGCCAGCATCGAGGGCCCGGGACAGGCGATCTACGAGCAGTACTTC. The V call is TRBV5-1, the J call TRBJ2-5; 8 bases map to TRBD1. The J call may be incorrect, as the DNA end agrees better with TRBJ2-7. CDR1 is SGHRS and CDR2 is YFSETQ in the germline V gene. This CDR3 comprises 16 residues.

In this sample, this clone turned up once. The chain combines TRBV9 with TRBJ2-3; D gene uncertain. V lost 3 bases and J 2 bases, leaving 7 bases between the germline ends. The CDR3 is 13 amino acids. Germline V gene sequence: CDR1 SGDLS, CDR2 YYNGEE. CDR3 sequence reads: CASSAVPTDTQYF. CDR3 coding DNA: TGTGCCAGCAGCGCGGTACCCACAGATACGCAGTATTTT.

The chain links TRBV10-3 to TRBJ2-1; D is unclear. Germline values: CDR1 ENHRY, CDR2 SYGVKD. This CDR3 comprises 16 residues. Trimming removed 3 bases from V and 1 base from J, with 13 bases in between. The CDR3 bases are TGTGCCATCAGTGACCTCGACGGCAGATCCTACAATGAGCAGTTCTTC. This sequence encodes CAISDLDGRSYNEQFF.

V and J are TRBV6-6 and TRBJ1-3; D uncertain. This CDR3 has 13 residues. Trimming removed 5 bases at V and 4 bases at J, with 9 bases between. Germline loops: CDR1 MNHNY, CDR2 SVGAGI (reference sequence). The CDR3 loop reads CASSQTLGNTIYF. Here the CDR3 DNA reads TGTGCCAGCAGTCAAACCCTGGGAAACACCATATATTTT.

Only one count was recorded for this clone. This rearrangement joins TRBV28 to TRBJ2-1, with D possibly TRBD2 on 5 matching bases. CDR3 length: 17 residues. Deletions cut 1 base from V and 7 bases from J, with 20 bases between. Germline V lookup: CDR1 MDHEN, CDR2 SYDVKM. The CDR3 is CASSLFPSGLLRNEQFF. The DNA for the CDR3 is TGTGCCAGCAGTTTATTTCCGAGCGGTCTACTACGGAATGAGCAGTTCTTC.

The chain carries TRBV5-4 and TRBJ2-7, with D hard to call. V was pared by 3 bases and J by 2 bases, with 12 bases between. Germline values: CDR1 SGHNT, CDR2 YYREEE (reference sequence). The CDR3 extends over 14 amino acids. In DNA, the CDR3 is TGTGCCAGCAGCTCTCTAATGAAACCCTACGAGCAGTACTTC. This codes for CASSSLMKPYEQYF.

V gene TRBV9 combines with J gene TRBJ2-7, with TRBD2 matching over 9 bases. Germline V gene lookup returns CDR1 SGDLS and CDR2 YYNGEE. The CDR3 loop spans 17 amino acids. Trimming removed 1 base from V and 5 bases from J; junction bases left unmatched: 13. The CDR3 DNA is TGTGCCAGCAGCGTAAGGGGGGACGCGGGAGGGCCGAACGAGCAGTACTTC. Protein product: CASSVRGDAGGPNEQYF.

This clone was detected only a few times. CDR3 protein: CASRTGELFF. The CDR3 DNA is TGTGCCAGCAGAACCGGGGAGCTGTTTTTT. The J gene is TRBJ2-2, the V gene TRBV6-1; no clear D. Germline CDR1 MNHNS, CDR2 SASEGT. V lost 6 bases to trimming and J lost 5 bases, with 1 base between them. CDR3 size: 10 residues.

The chain links TRBV13 to TRBJ2-7; D may be TRBD1 (5 bases). Germline-derived CDR1 and CDR2 are PRHDT and FYEKMQ (reference sequence). The V end lost 7 bases, the J end lost 2 bases, and 9 bases lay between the germline ends. There are 12 residues in the CDR3. In nucleotides, the CDR3 is TGTGCCAGCAAGGGGCTCGCCTACGAGCAGTACTTC. Its translation: CASKGLAYEQYF.

The J gene is TRBJ2-7, the V gene TRBV9, with D possibly TRBD1 on 5 matching bases. This CDR3 is 13 amino acids long. The germline V and J ends were trimmed by 3 bases and 8 bases, with 15 bases remaining between them. The germline gives CDR1 SGDLS, CDR2 YYNGEE. DNA for the CDR3: TGTGCCAGCAGCGCCGGTTTCGACAGTCAGCAGTACTTC. It translates to CASSAGFDSQQYF.

The chain is built from TRBV5-4 and TRBJ1-2, with D possibly being TRBD1 (5 bases). CDR1 is SGHNT, CDR2 YYREEE, per germline (reference sequence). The V gene lost 3 bases and the J gene lost 0 bases, with 15 bases spanning the gap. This CDR3 has 16 residues. The CDR3 sequence: CASSSRPQGANYGYTF. The CDR3 region has the DNA TGTGCCAGCAGCTCCAGGCCCCAGGGAGCTAACTATGGCTACACCTTC.

The rearrangement uses TRBV13 and TRBJ2-3, with TRBD1 matching 7 bases. CDR3 length: 18 residues. V was pared by 6 bases and J by 3 bases, with 18 bases of the junction left unmatched. Germline V CDR1 and CDR2: PRHDT, FYEKMQ (reference sequence). CDR3 in amino acids: CASRVTGLWAGGTDTQYF. Written as DNA, the CDR3 is TGTGCCAGCAGGGTGACAGGGCTCTGGGCTGGTGGGACAGATACGCAGTATTTT.

This clone occurred once. V gene TRBV9 combines with J gene TRBJ1-2, with D maybe TRBD1 (6 bases). The CDR3 length is 15 residues. V was trimmed by 0 bases and J by 5 bases, leaving 14 bases between them. Looked up from germline, CDR1 is SGDLS and CDR2 is YYNGEE. The CDR3 coding sequence is TGTGCCAGCAGCGTAGACCGGCGGGACATTTATGGCTACACCTTC. It encodes CASSVDRRDIYGYTF.

The V and J genes are TRBV19 and TRBJ2-7; D unclear. CDR3 size: 13 residues. V lost 1 base and J lost 0, with 4 bases in between. Germline V gene data show CDR1 as LNHDA and CDR2 as SQIVND (reference sequence). The CDR3: CASSIGSSYEQYF. DNA of the CDR3: TGTGCCAGTAGTATAGGAAGCTCCTACGAGCAGTACTTC. Variable domain in full (rest from reference TRBV19 and TRBJ2-7): DGGITQSPKYLFRKEGQNVTLSCEQNLNHDAMYWYRQDPGQGLRLIYYSQIVNDFQKGDIAEGYSVSREKKESFPLTVTSAQKNPTAFYLCASSIGSSYEQYFGPGTRLTVT.

The V call is TRBV9, the J call TRBJ2-2; D is possibly TRBD2 (6 bases). V dropped 1 base and J dropped 6 bases, with 7 bases sitting between them. The CDR3 has 13 amino acids. From germline, CDR1 is SGDLS and CDR2 YYNGEE. The CDR3 loop is CASSVWGAGELFF. The CDR3 bases are TGTGCCAGCAGCGTATGGGGGGCCGGGGAGCTGTTTTTT.

A single count supports this clone. The chain is built from TRBV29-1 and TRBJ2-7; TRBD2 might be the D (5 bases). V was trimmed by 4 bases and J by 7 bases, leaving 20 bases between them. Germline CDR1 and CDR2: SQVTM and ANQGSEA. CDR3 length: 14 amino acids. CDR3 DNA: TGCAGCGTTGTGACGACGAGGGCAGTCCGAGAGCAGTACTTC. This gives the protein CSVVTTRAVREQYF.

The chain employs TRBV28 and TRBJ2-1; 8 nucleotides match TRBD1. Looked up from germline, CDR1 is MDHEN and CDR2 is SYDVKM. V was clipped by 4 bases and J by 5 bases; unmatched bases: 4. CDR3 length: 14 residues. CDR3 nucleotides: TGTGCCAGCAGTTCCCGGACAGGGAACAATGAGCAGTTCTTC. It is translated as CASSSRTGNNEQFF.

This rearrangement joins TRBV6-5 to TRBJ2-5; D perhaps matches TRBD1 (5 bases). The CDR3 is made up of 13 amino acids. With 2 bases removed from V and 3 bases from J, the gap between germline ends came to 7 bases. Germline values: CDR1 MNHEY, CDR2 SVGAGI. CDR3 bases: TGTGCCAGCAGTTACGTAGGGGAAGAGACCCAGTACTTC. It is translated as CASSYVGEETQYF.

The chain is built from TRBV5-1 and TRBJ2-1; 7 positions match TRBD1. Unmatched junction bases numbered 16, after V lost 7 bases and J lost 3 bases. CDR1 is SGHRS, CDR2 YFSETQ, per germline. This CDR3 spans 17 amino acids. The CDR3 spells CASQHVEWTGDYNEQFF. CDR3 nucleotide sequence: TGCGCCAGCCAGCATGTGGAATGGACAGGAGACTACAATGAGCAGTTCTTC.

The chain is built from TRBV18 and TRBJ2-1; D is unclear. With 6 bases removed from V and 6 bases from J, the gap between germline ends came to 18 bases. This CDR3 has 15 residues. Looked up from germline, CDR1 is KGHSH and CDR2 is LQKENI. CDR3 DNA: TGTGCCAGCTCGTTGGTCAAGGATGGTTTCAATGAGCAGTTCTTC. This translates into CASSLVKDGFNEQFF.